The clone carrying this TCR beta chain was seen many times. What it recognizes is unknown. Regions amplified from RNA transcripts were the TCR beta CDR3 regions. First-round RT-PCR with HTBI primers amplified the TCR CDR3 region. TCRdb reprocessed the multiplex PCR reads via MiXCR and lists one record per CDR3 protein. The table includes more than 650,000 distinct CDR3 sequences, around 15% detected once. Patients were aged 18 to 65, had disease duration under 2 months, and had newly diagnosed hyperthyroidism. Investigators excluded patients with uncontrolled infection, other autoimmune disease, pregnancy or lactation. Out of approximately 10 ml of fresh peripheral blood came the PBMCs. This sample is drawn from a study of T cells in Graves' hyperthyroidism and ophthalmopathy. Study-wide points: Progression to ophthalmopathy was predicted a median of 6.5 months early.

The V and J ends lost 3 bases and 3 bases respectively, with 17 bases between them. Germline CDR1 reads SEHNR; CDR2 reads FQNEAQ (reference sequence). This CDR3 has 16 amino acids. The rearrangement joins TRBV7-9 to TRBJ1-1; D is possibly TRBD1 (5 bases). The clonotype originates from a woman aged 18-29 years with Graves' hyperthyroidism. The sample comprised blood. CDR3 residues: CASSFSPRGRHTEAFF. For the CDR3, the DNA is TGTGCCAGCAGCTTCTCCCCTCGGGGACGGCACACTGAAGCTTTCTTT.